This T cell receptor (beta chain) was documented in a study of cytomegalovirus exposure and HLA in healthy donors. The junction had 12 bases not matched to a gene; V was cut back by 5 bases and J by 13 bases. The CDR3 sequence is 15 residues long. Per the germline V gene, CDR1 is SGHTA and CDR2 is FQGNSA. The PCR used 60 Vbeta and 13 Jbeta primers. The protocol was immunoSEQ multiplex PCR, while the TCRdb copy is restricted to in-frame clones and leaves out a portion. Among roughly 200,000 clones, more than 75% were seen once, and the ten largest hold less than 3.5%. This TCR came from a woman aged 40-49 years in good health and CMV-seronegative. This chain joins TRBV7-2 and TRBJ1-6; the match to TRBD1 covers 9 bases. The specimen was PBMCs. CDR3 sequence (DNA): TGTGCCAGCAGCGGGGGGACAGGGAGTTTAGTCCCCCTCCACTTT. Its translation: CASSGGTGSLVPLHF.